This T cell receptor delta chain was found in a study of gamma-delta chains in newborns, infants, children. Whole-study context: Polyclonal expansion of innate γδ T cells after birth follows microbial exposure.

TCRdb re-called clones from the reads via CATT. The sample records about 2,500 delta-chain clones, more than 7.5% being singletons. With regard to this clone: This likely traces to a read error, being one base from a far larger clone. Distinct nucleotide sequences in the sample also encode this CDR3.

The CDR3 runs to 15 residues. CDR1 GEAIGNYY and CDR2 EKD come from the germline V gene. The sequence was collected from a child who was a newborn, infant or young child, either healthy, febrile or measles-vaccinated (not recorded which). Sequencing was done on a sample of blood. The V and J genes are TRDV2 and TRDJ1; TRDD3 agrees at 8 bases. In DNA form, the CDR3 reads TGTGCCTGCGACAAGAGGGGATACTACACCGATAAACTCATCTTT. This encodes CACDKRGYYTDKLIF.